The 2 T cell receptor beta chains reported below all come from one sample, sequenced in a study of cytomegalovirus exposure and HLA in healthy donors. PCR was performed using 60 Vbeta and 13 Jbeta primers. The protocol was immunoSEQ multiplex PCR, while the TCRdb copy is restricted to in-frame clones and leaves out a portion. The table records approximately 150,000 clones, 80% of them present only once. Sequenced input: PBMCs. These receptors were taken from a human donor in good health.

This clone has more than one count but fewer than ten. This chain joins TRBV14 and TRBJ2-7, with TRBD2 as a possible D gene (5 bases). Looked up from germline, CDR1 is SGHDN and CDR2 is FVKESK. The CDR3 extends over 12 amino acids. V lost 0 bases, J lost 7 bases, and 7 bases lay in between. The CDR3 region has the DNA TGTGCCAGCAGCCAAGATTCGGGGGAGCAGTACTTC. It yields the protein CASSQDSGEQYF.

The chain employs TRBV27 and TRBJ2-6; 7 bases agree with TRBD1. J gave up 2 bases and V 6 bases, and 4 bases lay outside the gene matches. The CDR3 is 15 residues long. Germline loops: CDR1 MNHEY, CDR2 SMNVEV (reference sequence). This chain's CDR3 is CASSRDRAGANVLTF. For the CDR3, the DNA is TGTGCCAGCAGCCGCGACAGGGCTGGGGCCAACGTCCTGACTTTC.